The source of this TCR beta chain is a study of naive and memory T cell subsets. Four PCR rounds used nested alpha and beta constant region primers plus the SP2 primer. Via MiXCR, TCRdb re-called the UMI-ligation and nested PCR reads, giving one row per CDR3 protein. Here the sample spans under 25,000 distinct CDR3 sequences, roughly 6% being singletons. General study findings and limits: Reportedly, tuberculin skin test sites gave far more TCRs than other biopsies.

The CDR3 has 13 amino acids. The V and J ends lost 3 bases and 13 bases respectively, with 16 bases between them. Germline V gene data show CDR1 as SNHLY and CDR2 as FYNNEI. Regarding treatment: skin biopsy from PPD injection site in Mantoux-positive individual. A UMI-containing oligonucleotide was joined by 3' ligation to the TCR cDNA template. This clonotype has at least ten counts. The antigen is undetermined. This specimen was skin, taken from a tuberculin skin test site. The chain combines TRBV2 with TRBJ2-1; D perhaps matches TRBD1 (5 bases). This clonotype was sampled from an adult in good health. As DNA, the CDR3 is TGTGCCAGCAGTGATAATGGGGCAAGCGCCCAGTTCTTC. This encodes CASSDNGASAQFF.